This TCR beta chain was captured in a study of blood T cells in healthy people across ages. Study-wide findings and caveats: A strong correlation was found between TCR beta diversity and the percentage of naive T cells.

The CDR3 is made up of 16 amino acids. The germline V gene has CDR1 SNHLY and CDR2 FYNNEI. A second PCR, run for about 7 to 11 cycles, used a sample-barcoded 5' primer plus a J-beta primer mix. MiXCR, applied by TCRdb to the 5' RACE reads, yields one record per CDR3 protein. The table includes around 780,000 distinct CDR3 sequences, about a quarter detected once. This clonotype was picked up a small number of times. Its cognate antigen is unknown. The same sample was also studied in work on T cells of mothers and their children. That source adds: A handful of children and their three healthy Caucasian mothers were the donors. At a rate of 1.5 ug per 15 ul, cDNA synthesis received all of the extracted RNA.

The source material was blood. The chain links TRBV2 to TRBJ2-7; 14 positions agree with TRBD2. The J call is uncertain, as TRBJ2-5 better fits the DNA end. This clonotype was sampled from a boy younger than 18 in good health. CDR3 nucleotides: TGTGCCAGCAGCGTCGGACTAGCGGGGGGACCTGAGACCCAGTACTTC. Protein: CASSVGLAGGPETQYF.